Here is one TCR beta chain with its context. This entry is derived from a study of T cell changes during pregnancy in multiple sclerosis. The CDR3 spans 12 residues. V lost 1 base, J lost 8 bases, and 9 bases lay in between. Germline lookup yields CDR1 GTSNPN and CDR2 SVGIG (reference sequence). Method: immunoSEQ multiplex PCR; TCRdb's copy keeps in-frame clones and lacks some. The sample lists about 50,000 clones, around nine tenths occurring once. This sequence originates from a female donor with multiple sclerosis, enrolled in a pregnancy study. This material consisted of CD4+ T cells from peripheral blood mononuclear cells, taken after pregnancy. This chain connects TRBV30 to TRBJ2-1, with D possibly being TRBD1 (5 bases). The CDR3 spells CAWSGRGHEQFF. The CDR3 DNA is TGTGCCTGGAGTGGAAGGGGCCATGAGCAGTTCTTC. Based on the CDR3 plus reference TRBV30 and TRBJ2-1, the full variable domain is SQTIHQWPATLVQPVGSPLSLECTVEGTSNPNLYWYRQAAGRGLQLLFYSVGIGQISSEVPQNLSASRPQDRQFILSSKKLLLSDSGFYLCAWSGRGHEQFFGPGTRLTVL.